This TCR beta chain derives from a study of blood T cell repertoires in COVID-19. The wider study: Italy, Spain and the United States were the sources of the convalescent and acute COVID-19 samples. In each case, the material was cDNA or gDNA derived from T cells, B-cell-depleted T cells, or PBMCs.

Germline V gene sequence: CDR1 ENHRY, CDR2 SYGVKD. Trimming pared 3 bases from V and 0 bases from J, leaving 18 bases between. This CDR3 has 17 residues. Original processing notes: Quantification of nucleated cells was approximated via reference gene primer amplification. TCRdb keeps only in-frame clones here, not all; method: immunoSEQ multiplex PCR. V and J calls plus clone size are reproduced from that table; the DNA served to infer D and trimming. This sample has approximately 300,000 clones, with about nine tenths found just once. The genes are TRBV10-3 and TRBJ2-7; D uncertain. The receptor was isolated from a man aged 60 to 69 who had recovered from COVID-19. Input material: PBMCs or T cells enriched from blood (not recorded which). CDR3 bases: TGTGCCATCAGTGAAAGGTCAGGCAGGCCGACCTCCTACGAGCAGTACTTC. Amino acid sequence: CAISERSGRPTSYEQYF.